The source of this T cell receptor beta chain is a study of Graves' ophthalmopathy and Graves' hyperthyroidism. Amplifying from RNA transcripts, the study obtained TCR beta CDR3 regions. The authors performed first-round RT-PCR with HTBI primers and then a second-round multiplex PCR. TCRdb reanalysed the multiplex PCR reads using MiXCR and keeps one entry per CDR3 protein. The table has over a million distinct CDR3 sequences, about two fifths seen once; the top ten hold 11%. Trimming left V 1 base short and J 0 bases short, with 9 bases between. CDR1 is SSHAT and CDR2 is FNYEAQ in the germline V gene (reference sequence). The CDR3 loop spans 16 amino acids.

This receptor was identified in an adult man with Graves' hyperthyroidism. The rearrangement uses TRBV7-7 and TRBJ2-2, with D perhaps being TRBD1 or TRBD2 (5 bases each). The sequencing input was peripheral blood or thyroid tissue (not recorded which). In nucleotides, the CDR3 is TGTGCCAGCAGCTTAGGGTGGGGGACGAACACCGGGGAGCTGTTTTTT. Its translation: CASSLGWGTNTGELFF.